A single sample is the source of the 32 T cell receptor beta chains below, sequenced in a study of beta chain features in type 1 diabetes. General study points: Type 1 diabetes patients showed a moderate but significant shortening of TCRB CDR3s in all four CD4+ subsets.

Antigen specificity for these receptors is unknown. Since all of the isolated RNA was reverse transcribed, expressed TCRB transcripts were what got sequenced. TCRdb keeps only in-frame clones here, not all; method: immunoSEQ multiplex PCR. The profile shows roughly 280,000 clones, 20% to 25% of them singletons. Material for sequencing was naive CD4+ T cells from blood. The origin of the receptors is a woman in her twenties or thirties with type 1 diabetes.

This clone was seen a handful of times. This chain connects TRBV4-2 to TRBJ2-7, with a weak D call TRBD2 (6 bases). The CDR3 covers 16 residues. V lost 1 base, J lost 5 bases, and 18 bases lay in between. Germline CDR1 reads LGHNA; CDR2 reads YNFKEQ. In nucleotides, the CDR3 is TGTGCCAGCAGCCAAGTTTACCGGGGGAGAAGTCACGAGCAGTACTTC. This encodes CASSQVYRGRSHEQYF.

This clone has more than one count but fewer than ten. The rearrangement uses TRBV27 and TRBJ1-1; D call uncertain. Trimming stripped 5 bases from V and 0 bases from J, with 7 bases between. CDR1 MNHEY and CDR2 SMNVEV come from the germline V gene (reference sequence). The CDR3 sequence is 13 residues long. The CDR3 region is CASSPSLNTEAFF. The CDR3, as DNA: TGTGCCAGCAGTCCAAGCCTGAACACTGAAGCTTTCTTT.

This clone showed up just a few times. V is TRBV4-2 and J is TRBJ2-7; 8 bases are shared with TRBD1. The V gene end was trimmed by 1 base and the J gene end by 4 bases; junction bases not matched to a gene: 15. CDR3 size: 18 residues. In germline, CDR1 is LGHNA, CDR2 YNFKEQ. CDR3 bases: TGTGCCAGCAGCCAAGTGGGACAGGCAAGTGATTTACCTTACGAGCAGTACTTC. It translates to CASSQVGQASDLPYEQYF.

This chain links TRBV29-1 with TRBJ2-1, with a weak D call TRBD1 (6 bases). V lost 3 bases, J lost 9 bases, and 12 bases lay in between. The CDR3 covers 12 residues. Germline V gene lookup returns CDR1 SQVTM and CDR2 ANQGSEA. The CDR3 protein is CSVDTQGREQFF. CDR3 DNA: TGCAGCGTTGACACACAGGGCCGTGAGCAGTTCTTC.

The V call is TRBV15, the J call TRBJ2-7; TRBD2 matches at 10 bases. V shed 0 bases, J shed 6 bases, and the junction held 8 bases outside the gene matches. This CDR3 has 16 amino acids. The germline V gene has CDR1 LNHNV and CDR2 YYDKDF (reference sequence). The CDR3: CATSRDHPGTSVEQYF. The CDR3 coding sequence is TGTGCCACCAGCAGAGACCACCCCGGGACTAGCGTCGAGCAGTACTTC.

This clone turned up a few times. V is TRBV28 and J is TRBJ2-7; 7 bases match TRBD1. V shed 8 bases, J shed 3 bases, and the junction held 7 bases outside the gene matches. The CDR3 runs 13 residues. In germline, CDR1 is MDHEN, CDR2 SYDVKM. DNA of the CDR3: TGTGCCAGCTCGACAGGGCCCATCTACGAGCAGTACTTC. The encoded protein is CASSTGPIYEQYF.

This sequence joins TRBV6-5 and TRBJ1-2, with 8 nucleotides matching TRBD1. The CDR3 covers 13 residues. In germline, CDR1 is MNHEY, CDR2 SVGAGI. V lost 7 bases and J lost 6; bases outside the gene matches: 7. CDR3 in DNA: TGTGCCAGCAAACAGGCAGGGGGCGATGGCTACACCTTC. Its translation is CASKQAGGDGYTF.

The chain joins TRBV6-5 to TRBJ2-5; D may be TRBD2 (5 bases). V was trimmed by 5 bases and J by 7 bases, leaving 14 bases between them. The V gene's germline CDR1 is MNHEY and CDR2 SVGAGI. There are 13 residues in the CDR3. The CDR3 DNA reads as TGTGCCAGCAGTCCCCCGCACCGGGGGACCCAGTACTTC. As protein: CASSPPHRGTQYF.

This clone was found a few times. V gene TRBV28 combines with J gene TRBJ2-5, with 7 bases matching TRBD2. The CDR3 has 13 amino acids. Losses at the gene ends were 7 bases for V and 4 bases for J; bases not matched to a gene: 6. Per the germline V gene, CDR1 is MDHEN and CDR2 is SYDVKM. The CDR3 sequence is CASIQGGGETQYF. CDR3 bases: TGTGCCAGCATCCAGGGCGGGGGAGAGACCCAGTACTTC.

This clone was recorded a few times. The junction does not match germline at one end; this may be a read error. J is TRBJ2-7 and V is TRBV10-3; 7 positions agree with TRBD2. Germline CDR1 is ENHRY and CDR2 is SYGVKD. The CDR3 runs to 15 residues. The CDR3 loop is CASSDGGAGPYEQYF. CDR3 DNA: TGTGCCAGCAGTGACGGAGGAGCGGGGCCCTACGAGCAGTACTTC.

This clone was seen more than once but under ten times. This sequence joins TRBV7-9 and TRBJ2-1; maybe TRBD2 (5 bases). Germline V gives CDR1 SEHNR, CDR2 FQNEAQ (reference sequence). This CDR3 is built from 12 residues. Trimming stripped 0 bases from V and 9 bases from J, with 6 bases between. The CDR3 DNA reads TGTGCCAGCAGCTTAGCGGAGGTTGAGCAGTTCTTC. This codes for CASSLAEVEQFF.

A few counts support this clone. The chain joins TRBV2 to TRBJ1-5; D unresolved. V was cut by 6 bases and J by 4 bases, with 7 bases left in between. The CDR3 totals 12 residues. The germline V gene encodes CDR1 SNHLY and CDR2 FYNNEI. The CDR3 loop reads CASSLMNQPQHF. For the CDR3, the DNA is TGTGCCAGCAGCCTTATGAATCAGCCCCAGCATTTT.

The chain uses TRBV30 and TRBJ1-1; the D is unclear. This CDR3 region has 10 residues. Deletions cut 5 bases from V and 3 bases from J, with 4 bases between. From germline, CDR1 is GTSNPN and CDR2 SVGIG (reference sequence). For the CDR3, the DNA is TGTGCCTGGGTCGACACTGAAGCTTTCTTT. It codes for CAWVDTEAFF.

This clone occurred a few times. V is TRBV30 and J is TRBJ2-7; TRBD2 aligns across 7 bases. Germline V gene data show CDR1 as GTSNPN and CDR2 as SVGIG (reference sequence). The junction had 9 bases not matched to a gene; V was cut back by 1 base and J by 3 bases. The length of the CDR3 is 15 residues. CDR3 region: CAWSDPGGVHYEQYF. CDR3 bases: TGTGCCTGGAGTGATCCGGGGGGAGTACACTACGAGCAGTACTTC.

This clone has only a few counts. V is TRBV27 and J is TRBJ2-5; possibly TRBD1 for D (6 bases). This CDR3 is built from 15 residues. Germline loops: CDR1 MNHEY, CDR2 SMNVEV (reference sequence). Trimming took 1 base from V and 1 from J, leaving 10 bases between them. The CDR3 region is CASSLYLTGQETQYF. CDR3 bases: TGTGCCAGCAGTTTATACTTGACAGGCCAAGAGACCCAGTACTTC.

This clone was counted between two and nine times. This chain links TRBV29-1 with TRBJ2-1, with 9 bases lining up with TRBD2. With 5 bases clipped from V and 8 bases from J, the junction kept 7 bases outside the gene matches. The CDR3 extends over 13 amino acids. Looked up from germline, CDR1 is SQVTM and CDR2 is ANQGSEA. Here the CDR3 DNA reads TGCAGCGTTAGGGCTAGCGGGATGTATGAGCAGTTCTTC. Translation gives CSVRASGMYEQFF.

The chain has TRBV28 and TRBJ2-7; no firm D call. Germline assignment: CDR1 MDHEN and CDR2 SYDVKM. The CDR3 spans 15 residues. V was cut by 2 bases and J by 0 bases, with 11 bases left in between. CDR3 in DNA: TGTGCCAGCAGTTTAGAACAGTCTTTCTCCTACGAGCAGTACTTC. As protein: CASSLEQSFSYEQYF.

The chain carries TRBV29-1 and TRBJ2-5, with D possibly being TRBD1 (5 bases). The V end was cut by 4 bases, the J end by 3 bases, with 9 bases between. CDR1 SQVTM and CDR2 ANQGSEA come from the germline V gene. The CDR3 is made up of 12 amino acids. The CDR3 DNA reads TGCAGCGTTGGGGGCTGGGAAGAGACCCAGTACTTC. It yields the protein CSVGGWEETQYF.

This chain uses TRBV15 with TRBJ1-2; perhaps TRBD1 as D (6 bases). Trimming stripped 0 bases from V and 4 bases from J, with 9 bases between. The CDR3 spans 14 residues. Looked up from germline, CDR1 is LNHNV and CDR2 is YYDKDF (reference sequence). CDR3 loop: CATSRDTGSYGYTF. CDR3 nucleotide sequence: TGTGCCACCAGCAGAGATACAGGGAGCTATGGCTACACCTTC.

The genes are TRBV2 and TRBJ2-3; 8 nucleotides agree with TRBD1. The germline gives CDR1 SNHLY, CDR2 FYNNEI. The CDR3 totals 14 residues. The V segment lost 8 bases and the J segment 6 bases; nucleotides outside the gene matches: 10. The CDR3 coding sequence is TGTGCCAGCCGGACAGGGCACTCGTCTGATACGCAGTATTTT. As protein: CASRTGHSSDTQYF.

In its sample, this clone was seen once. V is TRBV18 and J is TRBJ2-7; TRBD1 aligns across 8 bases. CDR1 KGHSH and CDR2 LQKENI come from the germline V gene. The J segment lost 6 bases and the V segment lost 0 bases, leaving 4 bases of the junction unmatched. CDR3 size: 14 residues. The CDR3 coding sequence is TGTGCCAGCTCACCACCCCCAGGGGGCGCCGAGCAGTACTTC. Residues: CASSPPPGGAEQYF.

CDR3 amino acids: CSVETPRNVETQYF. The DNA of the CDR3 is TGCAGCGTTGAAACGCCCAGGAACGTGGAGACCCAGTACTTC. V is TRBV29-1 and J is TRBJ2-5; D gene uncertain. Trimming took 2 bases from V and 5 from J, leaving 15 bases between them. Germline CDR1 reads SQVTM; CDR2 reads ANQGSEA. The CDR3 consists of 14 residues. Combining the CDR3 with reference TRBV29-1 and TRBJ2-5 gives the whole variable domain SAVISQKPSRDICQRGTSLTIQCQVDSQVTMMFWYRQQPGQSLTLIATANQGSEATYESGFVIDKFPISRPNLTFSTLTVSNMSPEDSSIYLCSVETPRNVETQYFGPGTRLLVL.

The rearrangement joins TRBV30 to TRBJ2-4; D call uncertain. The CDR3 totals 12 residues. Trimming cost V 1 base and J 2 bases, with 3 bases left between them. Germline V CDR1 and CDR2: GTSNPN, SVGIG (reference sequence). The CDR3 region is CAWSGPKNIQYF. The CDR3 nucleotides read TGTGCCTGGAGTGGGCCCAAAAACATTCAGTACTTC.

This chain connects TRBV4-1 to TRBJ2-4; possibly TRBD2 for D (5 bases). Germline CDR1 reads MGHRA; CDR2 reads YSYEKL. CDR3 length: 17 residues. V was pared by 2 bases and J by 0 bases, with 14 bases between. The CDR3 spells CASSQPRDAKAKNIQYF. DNA for the CDR3: TGCGCCAGCAGCCAACCCCGGGATGCCAAAGCCAAAAACATTCAGTACTTC.

The chain recombines TRBV9 with TRBJ1-2; 7 nucleotides align to TRBD1. From germline, CDR1 is SGDLS and CDR2 YYNGEE. The ends lost 0 bases at V and 6 bases at J; junction bases unmatched: 5. The CDR3 contains 14 residues. The CDR3 here is CASSVAGTVDGYTF. The CDR3 coding sequence is TGTGCCAGCAGCGTAGCCGGGACAGTTGATGGCTACACCTTC.

This clone was detected a few times. At one of its ends the junction is not consistent with the germline gene, which may arise from a read error. DNA for the CDR3: TGCGCCAGCACCTTGGGGACTAGCGGAAACAATGAGCAGTTCTTC. This translates into CASTLGTSGNNEQFF. The chain has TRBV5-1 and TRBJ2-1; 11 bases map to TRBD2. From germline, CDR1 is SGHRS and CDR2 YFSETQ. This CDR3 region has 15 residues.

This chain joins TRBV28 and TRBJ2-1; TRBD2 agrees at 10 bases. Unmatched junction bases numbered 6, after V lost 10 bases and J lost 6 bases. This CDR3 region has 13 residues. Germline V lookup: CDR1 MDHEN, CDR2 SYDVKM. The CDR3 sequence: CATVIAGGNEQFF. The DNA of the CDR3 is TGTGCCACCGTTATAGCGGGAGGCAATGAGCAGTTCTTC.

This clone was counted only a few times. The genes are TRBV6-6 and TRBJ1-1; the match to TRBD1 covers 7 bases. The ends lost 10 bases at V and 2 bases at J; junction bases unmatched: 7. The germline CDR1 and CDR2 sequences are MNHNY and SVGAGI (reference sequence). The CDR3 totals 13 residues. This CDR3 reads CATDGTANTEAFF. The DNA of the CDR3 is TGTGCCACAGACGGGACAGCTAACACTGAAGCTTTCTTT.

The chain's CDR3 is CASSYSDFYEQYF. The CDR3 DNA reads TGTGCCAGCAGCTACTCGGACTTCTACGAGCAGTACTTC. V gene TRBV7-9 combines with J gene TRBJ2-7, with D possibly matching TRBD2 (5 bases). Germline CDR1 and CDR2: SEHNR and FQNEAQ (reference sequence). This CDR3 is built from 13 residues. Trimming took 4 bases from V and 3 from J, leaving 10 bases between them.

This clone was seen only a few times. The genes are TRBV28 and TRBJ2-7; 7 nucleotides agree with TRBD2. With V trimmed by 5 bases and J by 7 bases, 14 bases remained unmatched. Germline CDR1 is MDHEN and CDR2 is SYDVKM. The CDR3 has 15 amino acids. The CDR3 bases are TGTGCCAGCAGTACCGCGGATAGCGGGTTAGGGGAGCAGTACTTC. It yields the protein CASSTADSGLGEQYF.

The gene calls are TRBV29-1 and TRBJ2-7, with 9 bases matching TRBD2. The CDR3 has 15 amino acids. The junction had 8 bases not matched to a gene; V was cut back by 3 bases and J by 2 bases. Per the germline V gene, CDR1 is SQVTM and CDR2 is ANQGSEA. CDR3 sequence (DNA): TGCAGCGTTGATAGTCCTAGCGGGGTAACCTACGAGCAGTACTTC. Translation gives CSVDSPSGVTYEQYF.

J is TRBJ2-4 and V is TRBV28; TRBD1 matches 8 bases. From germline, CDR1 is MDHEN and CDR2 SYDVKM. V shed 5 bases, J shed 0 bases, and the junction held 9 bases outside the gene matches. The CDR3 is 17 amino acids. The CDR3 region is CASSLRWTGLAKNIQYF. DNA for the CDR3: TGTGCCAGCAGTCTACGATGGACAGGGCTAGCCAAAAACATTCAGTACTTC.